These 32 T cell receptor beta chains share one sample of origin, sequenced in a study of T cells in narcolepsy. Generated by immunoSEQ multiplex PCR, the TCRdb table keeps only in-frame clones and is missing some. The sample carries 25,000 to 35,000 clones, 79% recorded once. Sequenced input: memory (CD45RA-) CD4+ T cells from blood. The receptors derive from a human donor in good health.

This chain links TRBV9 with TRBJ2-4; no clear D gene. Trimming took 4 bases from V and 2 from J, leaving 13 bases between them. The CDR3 length is 15 residues. Germline loops: CDR1 SGDLS, CDR2 YYNGEE. In DNA, the CDR3 is TGTGCCAGCAGCCCCACCTTGGTTACCAAAAACATTCAGTACTTC. Translating it yields CASSPTLVTKNIQYF.

The chain couples TRBV9 to TRBJ1-3; D might be TRBD1 (5 bases). Germline V lookup: CDR1 SGDLS, CDR2 YYNGEE. The CDR3 is 14 amino acids. The V and J ends lost 2 bases and 0 bases respectively, with 6 bases between them. CDR3 nucleotides: TGTGCCAGCAGCGTGGGGACCTCTGGAAACACCATATATTTT. Its protein is CASSVGTSGNTIYF.

The rearrangement joins TRBV2 to TRBJ2-3, with 7 bases that match TRBD2. The CDR3 loop spans 14 amino acids. CDR1 is SNHLY and CDR2 is FYNNEI in the germline V gene. Trimming cost V 4 bases and J 4 bases; bases outside gene matches: 5. CDR3 region: CASSVERGADTQYF. CDR3 nucleotide sequence: TGTGCCAGCAGTGTGGAGCGGGGTGCAGATACGCAGTATTTT.

The V and J genes are TRBV19 and TRBJ2-7; 8 bases map to TRBD1. CDR3 size: 15 residues. The germline V gene encodes CDR1 LNHDA and CDR2 SQIVND (reference sequence). The junction had 9 bases not matched to a gene; V was cut back by 5 bases and J by 3 bases. The CDR3 bases are TGTGCCAGTAGTCCCTCAAGGACAGGGAGCTACGAGCAGTACTTC. The encoded protein is CASSPSRTGSYEQYF.

This clone has only a few counts. V usage is TRBV28 and J usage is TRBJ1-3; possible D gene TRBD1, 5 bases. V was cut by 2 bases and J by 0 bases, with 8 bases left in between. From germline, CDR1 is MDHEN and CDR2 SYDVKM. This CDR3 is built from 15 residues. The CDR3 sequence: CASSLSGASGNTIYF. For the CDR3, the DNA is TGTGCCAGCAGTTTAAGTGGGGCCTCTGGAAACACCATATATTTT. Drawing the rest from reference TRBV28 and TRBJ1-3, the complete variable domain is DVKVTQSSRYLVKRTGEKVFLECVQDMDHENMFWYRQDPGLGLRLIYFSYDVKMKEKGDIPEGYSVSREKKERFSLILESASTNQTSMYLCASSLSGASGNTIYFGEGSWLTVV.

J is TRBJ2-5 and V is TRBV6-5, with D maybe TRBD1 (5 bases). The CDR3 has 15 amino acids. Trimming took 6 bases from V and 1 from J, leaving 15 bases between them. In germline, CDR1 is MNHEY, CDR2 SVGAGI. CDR3 amino acids: CASRAWGDPQETQYF. The CDR3 DNA reads TGTGCCAGCAGAGCCTGGGGCGACCCCCAAGAGACCCAGTACTTC.

This sequence joins TRBV21-1 and TRBJ2-1; no DNA check was done on the table's D call, TRBD1. TRBV21-1 counts as a pseudogene. This CDR3 has 14 amino acids. CDR3 protein: CASSRAARLDEQFF. The CDR3 DNA is TGTGCCAGCAGCAGAGCGGCCCGTCTGGATGAGCAGTTCTTC.

The rearrangement uses TRBV7-8 and TRBJ2-7; D ambiguous. The length of the CDR3 is 14 residues. The V end lost 5 bases, the J end lost 3 bases, and 14 bases lay between the germline ends. CDR1 is SGHVS and CDR2 is FQNEAQ in the germline V gene. The DNA of the CDR3 is TGTGCCAGCAGCCCGATGGTCGGCCTCTACGAGCAGTACTTC. Its translation is CASSPMVGLYEQYF.

The CDR3, as DNA: TGTGCCAGCAGCTTAGTGGCTACGTTCTACGAGCAGTACTTC. Encoded protein: CASSLVATFYEQYF. The V call is TRBV11-3, the J call TRBJ2-7, with D uncertain. V was pared by 1 base and J by 3 bases, with 10 bases between. CDR3 length equals 14 residues. Germline-derived CDR1 and CDR2 are SGHNT and YENEEA.

This clone has only a few counts. The rearrangement links TRBV6-6 to TRBJ1-3; a weak D match, TRBD1 (5 bases). Germline V CDR1 and CDR2: MNHNY, SVGAGI (reference sequence). V was cut by 6 bases and J by 0 bases, with 12 bases left in between. CDR3 length equals 15 residues. CDR3 DNA sequence: TGTGCCAGCAGCCCGACGGGGGACTCTGGAAACACCATATATTTT. It encodes CASSPTGDSGNTIYF.

The CDR3 DNA reads TGTGCCAGCGAGAAGAGAGCCTACGAGCAGTACTTC. Translating gives CASEKRAYEQYF. The chain links TRBV9 to TRBJ2-7; D remains ambiguous. Between the trimmed V and J ends, which lost 7 bases and 2 bases, there was a span of 10 bases. In germline, CDR1 is SGDLS, CDR2 YYNGEE. This CDR3 comprises 12 residues. Variable domain in full (rest from reference TRBV9 and TRBJ2-7): DSGVTQTPKHLITATGQRVTLRCSPRSGDLSVYWYQQSLDQGLQFLIQYYNGEERAKGNILERFSAQQFPDLHSELNLSSLELGDSALYFCASEKRAYEQYFGPGTRLTVT.

The chain uses TRBV14 and TRBJ2-2, with D unresolved. In germline, CDR1 is SGHDN, CDR2 FVKESK. There are 15 residues in the CDR3. The V and J ends lost 4 bases and 6 bases respectively, with 15 bases between them. CDR3 bases: TGTGCCAGCAGCCCTCAGAAAGGGCAACCCGGGGAGCTGTTTTTT. It encodes CASSPQKGQPGELFF. The variable domain in full, completed from reference TRBV14 and TRBJ2-2, reads EAGVTQFPSHSVIEKGQTVTLRCDPISGHDNLYWYRRVMGKEIKFLLHFVKESKQDESGMPNNRFLAERTGGTYSTLKVQPAELEDSGVYFCASSPQKGQPGELFFGEGSRLTVL.

The V gene is TRBV4-1, the J gene TRBJ2-2, with a tentative D call TRBD1 (5 bases). V lost 4 bases and J 2 bases, leaving 17 bases between the germline ends. CDR1 is MGHRA and CDR2 is YSYEKL in the germline V gene. The CDR3 has 17 residues. The CDR3 is CASSPQARTTNTGELFF. DNA of the CDR3: TGCGCCAGCAGCCCTCAAGCCCGGACAACTAACACCGGGGAGCTGTTTTTT.

V is TRBV5-1 and J is TRBJ2-7; D possibly corresponds to TRBD1 (6 bases). Germline V CDR1 and CDR2: SGHRS, YFSETQ. Trimming took off 2 bases at V and 5 bases at J, with 14 bases between the two ends. The CDR3 length is 14 residues. The CDR3: CASSFLQGGHEQYF. CDR3 in DNA: TGCGCCAGCAGCTTTTTACAGGGCGGACACGAGCAGTACTTC.

The chain combines TRBV27 with TRBJ1-2; TRBD1 matches 7 bases. The germline V gene has CDR1 MNHEY and CDR2 SMNVEV (reference sequence). V lost 5 bases and J lost 4; bases outside the gene matches: 7. The CDR3 covers 14 residues. The DNA of the CDR3 is TGTGCCAGCAGTCGACAGGGCCACCTCTATGGCTACACCTTC. Amino acids: CASSRQGHLYGYTF.

The chain links TRBV18 to TRBJ1-2, with D unclear. V lost 3 bases, J lost 3 bases, and 8 bases lay in between. Germline-derived CDR1 and CDR2 are KGHSH and LQKENI. CDR3 length equals 13 residues. The CDR3 sequence: CASSPGSDYGYTF. CDR3 sequence (DNA): TGTGCCAGCTCACCGGGCAGCGACTATGGCTACACCTTC.

This sequence joins TRBV5-1 and TRBJ1-1; D unclear. The germline V gene has CDR1 SGHRS and CDR2 YFSETQ. This CDR3 has 14 amino acids. Trimming took 0 bases from V and 6 from J, leaving 12 bases between them. This chain's CDR3 is CASSLGTRVAEAFF. Written as DNA, the CDR3 is TGCGCCAGCAGCTTGGGGACGCGGGTGGCTGAAGCTTTCTTT.

The CDR3 DNA sequence: TGTGCCAGCAGCGTAGTAGCAGGGGGGACTAGCGGACACGAGCAGTACTTC. Translating it yields CASSVVAGGTSGHEQYF. The rearrangement links TRBV9 to TRBJ2-7, with TRBD2 matching 11 bases. V was clipped by 0 bases and J by 5 bases; unmatched bases: 10. The CDR3 totals 17 residues. Germline values: CDR1 SGDLS, CDR2 YYNGEE.

The table lists this clone with a few counts. V usage is TRBV5-1 and J usage is TRBJ2-3; 8 bases agree with TRBD2. Losses at the gene ends were 4 bases for V and 0 bases for J; bases not matched to a gene: 10. The germline V gene has CDR1 SGHRS and CDR2 YFSETQ. This CDR3 has 17 residues. CDR3 sequence reads: CASSLGLTSGSTDTQYF. The CDR3 DNA reads TGCGCCAGCAGCCTCGGCCTAACTAGCGGAAGCACAGATACGCAGTATTTT.

The V gene is TRBV18, the J gene TRBJ2-1; TRBD1 might be the D (5 bases). Germline CDR1 reads KGHSH; CDR2 reads LQKENI. The CDR3 length is 14 residues. V was shortened by 3 bases and J by 8 bases, with 14 bases between the two germline ends. CDR3 amino acids: CASSPLGQPHEQFF. DNA of the CDR3: TGTGCCAGCTCACCGCTAGGACAACCACATGAGCAGTTCTTC.

The chain recombines TRBV6-1 with TRBJ1-2; a possible D gene is TRBD1 (5 bases). CDR1 and CDR2 (germline): MNHNS, SASEGT. There are 15 residues in the CDR3. V was shortened by 5 bases and J by 0 bases, with 13 bases between the two germline ends. CDR3 residues: CASSIPGLPNYGYTF. The CDR3, as DNA: TGTGCCAGCAGTATTCCGGGACTTCCTAACTATGGCTACACCTTC.

CDR3 sequence reads: CAWSAPGQGNEKLFF. CDR3 nucleotide sequence: TGTGCCTGGAGCGCCCCGGGACAGGGGAATGAAAAACTGTTTTTT. The chain joins TRBV30 to TRBJ1-4; TRBD1 matches 10 bases. CDR1 is GTSNPN, CDR2 SVGIG, per germline (reference sequence). The CDR3 has 15 residues. After removal of 3 bases from V and 5 bases from J, the junction contained 6 bases not matched to a gene.

This clone was observed a few times. This chain connects TRBV7-9 to TRBJ1-4; 7 positions match TRBD1. CDR1 SEHNR and CDR2 FQNEAQ come from the germline V gene (reference sequence). The ends lost 5 bases at V and 7 bases at J; junction bases unmatched: 4. The CDR3 is made up of 13 amino acids. Here the CDR3 reads CASSRRDSEKLFF. Written as DNA, the CDR3 is TGTGCCAGCAGCCGTAGGGACAGTGAAAAACTGTTTTTT.

This clone was counted between two and nine times. The genes are TRBV9 and TRBJ1-4, with 7 nucleotides matching TRBD1. The CDR3 loop spans 15 amino acids. V lost 2 bases to trimming and J lost 4 bases; unmatched junction nucleotides: 5. Looked up from germline, CDR1 is SGDLS and CDR2 is YYNGEE. The CDR3 bases are TGTGCCAGCAGCGTGAAGGGACAGATTAATGAAAAACTGTTTTTT. Encoded protein: CASSVKGQINEKLFF.

A single count supports this clone. V usage is TRBV10-3 and J usage is TRBJ2-1; 11 bases fit TRBD2. Germline CDR1 is ENHRY and CDR2 is SYGVKD. This CDR3 is built from 16 residues. Trimming removed 0 bases from V and 7 bases from J; junction bases left unmatched: 5. Written as DNA, the CDR3 is TGTGCCATCAGTGAGTCTAAGGGACTAGCGGATAATGAGCAGTTCTTC. Protein: CAISESKGLADNEQFF.

This clone has a handful of counts. V is TRBV4-2 and J is TRBJ2-5; D may be TRBD2 (6 bases). The CDR3 consists of 16 residues. Germline V gene sequence: CDR1 LGHNA, CDR2 YNFKEQ. Trimming stripped 5 bases from V and 5 bases from J, with 21 bases between. CDR3 coding DNA: TGTGCCAGCAGCTTGGGACTTCCCCAGGCGGGGGAGACCCAGTACTTC. Translated, it gives CASSLGLPQAGETQYF.

V and J are TRBV6-5 and TRBJ2-7; D unresolved. CDR3 length equals 14 residues. Trimming pared 6 bases from V and 2 bases from J, leaving 14 bases between. Per germline, CDR1 MNHEY and CDR2 SVGAGI. The CDR3 sequence: CASSSPRAPYEQYF. The CDR3 DNA follows: TGTGCCAGCAGCTCCCCCCGGGCCCCCTACGAGCAGTACTTC.

The genes are TRBV4-2 and TRBJ2-5; 8 bases align to TRBD2. Unmatched junction bases numbered 10, after V lost 4 bases and J lost 9 bases. CDR1 LGHNA and CDR2 YNFKEQ come from the germline V gene. The CDR3 sequence is 14 residues long. CDR3 in DNA: TGTGCCAGCAGCCGAGACGGGGGGGCGGAGGCCCAGTACTTC. Its translation: CASSRDGGAEAQYF.

This clone came up a few times. CDR3 protein: CASSRDRGIETQYF. The CDR3 DNA follows: TGTGCCAGTAGTCGGGACAGGGGTATTGAGACCCAGTACTTC. The chain combines TRBV19 with TRBJ2-5; 10 positions match TRBD1. With V trimmed by 5 bases and J by 5 bases, 5 bases remained unmatched. CDR1 and CDR2 (germline): LNHDA, SQIVND (reference sequence). The CDR3 length is 14 residues. Using reference TRBV19 and TRBJ2-5 for the parts outside the CDR3, the full variable domain is DGGITQSPKYLFRKEGQNVTLSCEQNLNHDAMYWYRQDPGQGLRLIYYSQIVNDFQKGDIAEGYSVSREKKESFPLTVTSAQKNPTAFYLCASSRDRGIETQYFGPGTRLLVL.

This clone showed up just a few times. J is TRBJ2-1 and V is TRBV5-1; no reliable D call. V lost 2 bases and J 5 bases, leaving 8 bases between the germline ends. Germline V CDR1 and CDR2: SGHRS, YFSETQ. The CDR3 has 13 amino acids. DNA of the CDR3: TGCGCCAGCAGCTTTAACTCTAACAATGAGCAGTTCTTC. Its protein is CASSFNSNNEQFF.

This clone was detected once. The chain employs TRBV27 and TRBJ1-5; D gene ambiguous. Germline CDR1 is MNHEY and CDR2 is SMNVEV (reference sequence). The ends were cut back, 0 bases at V and 0 bases at J, with 6 bases in the middle. The CDR3 covers 15 residues. CDR3 in DNA: TGTGCCAGCAGTTTATCCCCTTTTAGCAATCAGCCCCAGCATTTT. It specifies CASSLSPFSNQPQHF.

The CDR3 nucleotides are TGTGCCATCAGTGAGCCGCAGCCGAAGGCTTACGAGCAGTACTTC. Protein product: CAISEPQPKAYEQYF. The gene calls are TRBV10-3 and TRBJ2-7; D is unresolved. Germline V gene sequence: CDR1 ENHRY, CDR2 SYGVKD. V was cut by 2 bases and J by 4 bases, with 15 bases left in between. The CDR3 spans 15 residues.